Sequencing of this TCR beta chain was carried out in a study of CD8 T cells in Susac syndrome. About the study: Of the sequenced Susac syndrome patients, 5 or 6 had active disease and under 10 were in remission.

Reverse transcription of roughly 0.45 to 1 ug RNA was performed with random hexamers. Amplification of TCR beta CDR3 used immunoSEQ multiplex PCR across 54 Vbeta and 13 Jbeta. TCRdb called the immunoSEQ multiplex PCR reads again in MiXCR, with one record for every CDR3 protein. The sample includes roughly 190,000 distinct CDR3 sequences, 90% to 95% seen only once; the top ten take over 0.075%. TCR beta sequencing covered blood CD8+ and CD4+ T cells. The recently defined diagnostic criteria for definite or probable disease were met by the Susac syndrome patients. The receptor was isolated from a human donor with Susac syndrome. Sequenced sample: CD4+ T cells from PBMCs.

CDR3 DNA sequence: TGCAGTGTACCTCTAGTAGCGGACTCTGGAAACACCATATATTTT. Translated: CSVPLVADSGNTIYF. This chain uses TRBV20-1 with TRBJ1-3; the D is unclear. Germline V gene sequence: CDR1 DFQATT, CDR2 SNEGSKA (reference sequence). There are 15 residues in the CDR3. Trimming cost V 7 bases and J 0 bases, with 16 bases left between them.